The 30 T cell receptor beta chains listed next were all sequenced from one sample in a study of radiation and T cells in renal cell carcinoma. Sequenced by immunoSEQ multiplex PCR; TCRdb stores in-frame clones only, minus some. This sample has some 130,000 clones; 88% occur once, and the top ten carry about 5%. Sample time point: blood 2 weeks post-SBRT. Specified treatment: 15 Gy SBRT to primary tumor, nephrectomy 4 weeks later. Here the sequenced sample was blood, taken from a patient whose treatment included radiotherapy and nephrectomy. Receptor source: a woman in her 70s with renal cell carcinoma.

On this clone itself: One end of the junction does not line up with germline, which may come from a read error. This rearrangement joins TRBV7-7 to TRBJ2-7; D possibly corresponds to TRBD2 (5 bases). There are 17 residues in the CDR3. Germline-derived CDR1 and CDR2 are SSHAT and FNYEAQ (reference sequence). The chain's CDR3 is CASSFCFGILRSYEQYF. Written as DNA, the CDR3 is TGTGCTAGCAGCTTCTGTTTCGGGATCCTTCGCTCCTACGAGCAGTACTTC.

This clone has just one count. V gene TRBV11-2 combines with J gene TRBJ1-2; D remains ambiguous. Germline values: CDR1 SGHAT, CDR2 FQNNGV. Trimming cost V 4 bases and J 2 bases, with 11 bases left between them. CDR3 length equals 14 residues. This CDR3 is CASSSAGSNYGYTF. In DNA form, the CDR3 reads TGTGCCAGCAGCTCGGCGGGGTCCAACTATGGCTACACCTTC.

This sequence joins TRBV27 and TRBJ2-7; 7 positions agree with TRBD1. After removal of 2 bases from V and 2 bases from J, the junction contained 3 bases not matched to a gene. CDR1 is MNHEY and CDR2 is SMNVEV in the germline V gene (reference sequence). This CDR3 region has 14 residues. The CDR3 spells CASSLGQGAYEQYF. CDR3 sequence (DNA): TGTGCCAGCAGTTTAGGCCAGGGGGCCTACGAGCAGTACTTC.

This chain links TRBV2 with TRBJ1-1, with D maybe TRBD1 (6 bases). Trimming took off 7 bases at V and 1 base at J, with 16 bases between the two ends. The CDR3 has 15 amino acids. Germline CDR1 is SNHLY and CDR2 is FYNNEI. CDR3 DNA sequence: TGTGCCAGCAATCCACTGACAGGACGGAACACTGAAGCTTTCTTT. Translation gives CASNPLTGRNTEAFF.

For the CDR3, the DNA is TGCGCCAGCAGCTTGGGGGCAGGGAACACTGAAGCTTTCTTT. It yields the protein CASSLGAGNTEAFF. The chain uses TRBV5-1 and TRBJ1-1, with no clear D. The V end was cut by 0 bases, the J end by 1 base, with 7 bases between. This CDR3 contains 14 residues. CDR1 and CDR2 from the germline V gene are SGHRS and YFSETQ. Full variable domain (rest looked up from reference TRBV5-1 and TRBJ1-1): KAGVTQTPRYLIKTRGQQVTLSCSPISGHRSVSWYQQTPGQGLQFLFEYFSETQRNKGNFPGRFSGRQFSNSRSEMNVSTLELGDSALYLCASSLGAGNTEAFFGQGTRLTVV.

This rearrangement joins TRBV6-6 to TRBJ2-7; 7 nucleotides match TRBD1. In germline, CDR1 is MNHNY, CDR2 SVGAGI (reference sequence). CDR3 length equals 14 residues. Trimming cost V 6 bases and J 0 bases; bases outside gene matches: 5. CDR3 nucleotide sequence: TGTGCCAGCAGGCAGGGGGAGAGCTCCTACGAGCAGTACTTC. This codes for CASRQGESSYEQYF.

This chain connects TRBV28 to TRBJ1-3; D is undetermined. The CDR3 sequence is 14 residues long. The ends were cut back, 2 bases at V and 3 bases at J, with 8 bases in the middle. CDR1 and CDR2 (germline): MDHEN, SYDVKM. CDR3 loop: CASSLQTFGNTIYF. Written as DNA, the CDR3 is TGTGCCAGCAGTTTACAGACCTTTGGAAACACCATATATTTT. Supplemented by reference TRBV28 and TRBJ1-3, the full variable domain reads DVKVTQSSRYLVKRTGEKVFLECVQDMDHENMFWYRQDPGLGLRLIYFSYDVKMKEKGDIPEGYSVSREKKERFSLILESASTNQTSMYLCASSLQTFGNTIYFGEGSWLTVV.

In the case of this clone: Other DNA variants within this sample encode the same CDR3. V is TRBV6-6 and J is TRBJ2-1; 7 nucleotides match TRBD1. J lost 9 bases, V lost 2 bases, and 1 base had no gene match. This CDR3 spans 12 amino acids. The germline CDR1 and CDR2 sequences are MNHNY and SVGAGI (reference sequence). The DNA of the CDR3 is TGTGCCAGCAGTTACCCAGGGGGTGAGCAGTTCTTC. It specifies CASSYPGGEQFF.

The chain links TRBV27 to TRBJ1-6, with 9 nucleotides matching TRBD1. The CDR3 consists of 12 residues. Germline CDR1 is MNHEY and CDR2 is SMNVEV (reference sequence). V shed 6 bases, J shed 19 bases, and the junction held 10 bases outside the gene matches. CDR3 sequence: CASRDPGQGLHF. In DNA form, the CDR3 reads TGTGCCAGCAGGGACCCGGGACAGGGCTTGCACTTT.

The rearrangement uses TRBV30 and TRBJ1-2; TRBD1 matches at 9 bases. Germline V CDR1 and CDR2: GTSNPN, SVGIG (reference sequence). This CDR3 is built from 14 residues. The ends lost 4 bases at V and 7 bases at J; junction bases unmatched: 10. CDR3 sequence (DNA): TGTGCCTGGACTTCGCCGGGACAGGGATCTGGCTACACCTTC. This gives the protein CAWTSPGQGSGYTF.

A remark on this clone: One end of the junction fails to match germline, which may point to a read error. The V call is TRBV7-7, the J call TRBJ2-1, with 8 bases identical to TRBD1. This CDR3 contains 14 residues. Germline CDR1 reads SSHAT; CDR2 reads FNYEAQ (reference sequence). The CDR3 spells CASSSTGAGDEQFF. The CDR3 nucleotides read TGTGCTAGCAGCTCGACAGGGGCCGGCGATGAGCAGTTCTTC.

This rearrangement joins TRBV29-1 to TRBJ1-1; tentative D call: TRBD1 (6 bases). CDR3 size: 13 residues. Germline lookup yields CDR1 SQVTM and CDR2 ANQGSEA. The CDR3 is CGTGLGANTEAFF. The CDR3 nucleotides read TGCGGGACGGGCCTGGGGGCGAACACTGAAGCTTTCTTT.

The chain employs TRBV9 and TRBJ2-7; 13 nucleotides agree with TRBD2. The length of the CDR3 is 15 residues. V lost 3 bases, J lost 7 bases, and 7 bases stayed unmatched. Germline loops: CDR1 SGDLS, CDR2 YYNGEE. The CDR3 is CASSASTSGGLEQYF. CDR3 DNA sequence: TGTGCCAGCAGCGCGTCGACTAGCGGGGGGTTGGAGCAGTACTTC.

The chain has TRBV4-1 and TRBJ2-3; 16 bases line up with TRBD2. Germline CDR1 and CDR2: MGHRA and YSYEKL. CDR3 size: 19 residues. The J segment lost 2 bases and the V segment lost 4 bases, leaving 9 bases of the junction unmatched. CDR3 in DNA: TGCGCCAGCAGCCTTTCGGGACTAGCGGGGGGGGTTTACACAGATACGCAGTATTTT. Residues: CASSLSGLAGGVYTDTQYF.

This chain joins TRBV6-6 and TRBJ2-2, with D hard to call. CDR3 length: 13 residues. The V end was cut by 2 bases, the J end by 6 bases, with 7 bases between. Germline-derived CDR1 and CDR2 are MNHNY and SVGAGI (reference sequence). CDR3 nucleotides: TGTGCCAGCAGTTACGAAGCCCCCGGGGAGCTGTTTTTT. Its translation: CASSYEAPGELFF.

The chain links TRBV11-2 to TRBJ2-1; TRBD1 is a possible D gene (6 bases). The CDR3 is 15 amino acids. Trimming cost V 5 bases and J 0 bases, with 11 bases left between them. Germline loops: CDR1 SGHAT, CDR2 FQNNGV. As DNA, the CDR3 is TGTGCCAGCAGCCCCCAGGGGAGCTCCTACAATGAGCAGTTCTTC. This gives the protein CASSPQGSSYNEQFF.

J is TRBJ2-5 and V is TRBV5-1; 8 nucleotides align to TRBD1. The V gene end was trimmed by 4 bases and the J gene end by 5 bases; junction bases not matched to a gene: 7. This CDR3 is built from 14 residues. Germline CDR1 reads SGHRS; CDR2 reads YFSETQ. CDR3 residues: CASSVMTGAETQYF. The DNA for the CDR3 is TGCGCCAGCAGCGTCATGACAGGGGCCGAGACCCAGTACTTC.

J is TRBJ2-1 and V is TRBV27, with D maybe TRBD2 (6 bases). CDR1 and CDR2 (germline): MNHEY, SMNVEV (reference sequence). With 5 bases removed from V and 10 bases from J, the gap between germline ends came to 15 bases. CDR3 length: 13 amino acids. CDR3 protein: CASSPLRAGEQFF. The CDR3 coding sequence is TGTGCCAGCAGTCCCCTGCGGGCGGGGGAGCAGTTCTTC.

This chain uses TRBV7-2 with TRBJ1-1; 8 bases line up with TRBD1. The CDR3 sequence is 14 residues long. Germline V gene lookup returns CDR1 SGHTA and CDR2 FQGNSA. The junction had 5 bases not matched to a gene; V was cut back by 3 bases and J by 5 bases. CDR3 nucleotide sequence: TGTGCCAGCAGCTTGCGAACAGGGGGGACTGAAGCTTTCTTT. It specifies CASSLRTGGTEAFF. Full variable domain (rest looked up from reference TRBV7-2 and TRBJ1-1): GAGVSQSPSNKVTEKGKDVELRCDPISGHTALYWYRQSLGQGLEFLIYFQGNSAPDKSGLPSDRFSAERTGGSVSTLTIQRTQQEDSAVYLCASSLRTGGTEAFFGQGTRLTVV.

The rearrangement joins TRBV5-4 to TRBJ1-5, with TRBD1 as a possible D gene (5 bases). V lost 4 bases, J lost 1 base, and 6 bases lay in between. The CDR3 totals 13 residues. The germline V gene encodes CDR1 SGHNT and CDR2 YYREEE (reference sequence). This chain's CDR3 is CASSRDSNQPQHF. CDR3 in DNA: TGTGCCAGCAGCCGGGACAGCAATCAGCCCCAGCATTTT. Full variable domain (missing parts from reference TRBV5-4 and TRBJ1-5): ETGVTQSPTHLIKTRGQQVTLRCSSQSGHNTVSWYQQALGQGPQFIFQYYREEENGRGNFPPRFSGLQFPNYSSELNVNALELDDSALYLCASSRDSNQPQHFGDGTRLSIL.

The rearrangement joins TRBV18 to TRBJ2-2; 10 bases match TRBD2. After removal of 3 bases from V and 0 bases from J, the junction contained 4 bases not matched to a gene. Germline loops: CDR1 KGHSH, CDR2 LQKENI. The CDR3 sequence is 17 residues long. Written as DNA, the CDR3 is TGTGCCAGCTCACCCCTAAGCGGGGGGGCGAACACCGGGGAGCTGTTTTTT. It is translated as CASSPLSGGANTGELFF.

The chain combines TRBV5-4 with TRBJ2-5, with TRBD2 identical over 9 bases. The length of the CDR3 is 16 residues. J was trimmed by 2 bases and V by 4 bases; bases with no gene match: 9. Germline V gene lookup returns CDR1 SGHNT and CDR2 YYREEE (reference sequence). The CDR3 DNA reads as TGTGCCAGCAGCCAAGGGGCCGGACTAGCGCAAGAGACCCAGTACTTC. This codes for CASSQGAGLAQETQYF.

This CDR3 reads CASTLLDTQYF. Here the CDR3 DNA reads TGTGCCAGCACCCTCTTGGATACGCAGTATTTT. The chain is built from TRBV6-6 and TRBJ2-3, with D uncertain. Germline V gene lookup returns CDR1 MNHNY and CDR2 SVGAGI (reference sequence). V shed 7 bases and J shed 6 bases, with 8 bases lying between them. The CDR3 length is 11 residues.

This clone was counted a single time. The rearrangement uses TRBV19 and TRBJ2-3, with 13 bases matching TRBD2. With V trimmed by 6 bases and J by 0 bases, 6 bases remained unmatched. This CDR3 has 17 amino acids. Germline CDR1 reads LNHDA; CDR2 reads SQIVND (reference sequence). This CDR3 is CASRGTSGDASTDTQYF. The CDR3 nucleotides are TGTGCCAGTAGGGGGACTAGCGGGGACGCTAGCACAGATACGCAGTATTTT.

The chain has TRBV27 and TRBJ2-7; the match to TRBD2 covers 11 bases. Germline V gene lookup returns CDR1 MNHEY and CDR2 SMNVEV (reference sequence). CDR3 size: 15 residues. Germline trimming cut 4 bases from V and 1 base from J; bases unmatched to any gene: 3. The CDR3 loop reads CASSSVAGGSYEQYF. The CDR3 region has the DNA TGTGCCAGCAGTTCCGTAGCGGGGGGGTCCTACGAGCAGTACTTC.

This chain's CDR3 is CASSIGTSGYNEQFF. CDR3 nucleotides: TGTGCCAGTAGTATCGGGACTAGCGGGTACAATGAGCAGTTCTTC. The rearrangement uses TRBV19 and TRBJ2-1, with 12 bases that match TRBD2. CDR3 length: 15 residues. Germline V gives CDR1 LNHDA, CDR2 SQIVND (reference sequence). V lost 3 bases and J lost 4; bases outside the gene matches: 1.

For the CDR3, the DNA is TGTGCCAGCAGCTTCCCCACTAGCGGGGGGGGTCATGAGCAGTTCTTC. It codes for CASSFPTSGGGHEQFF. The chain uses TRBV7-9 and TRBJ2-1; 13 bases are shared with TRBD2. The CDR3 consists of 16 residues. Per the germline V gene, CDR1 is SEHNR and CDR2 is FQNEAQ (reference sequence). V dropped 3 bases and J dropped 8; count of bases not matched to a gene: 7.

The chain carries TRBV7-2 and TRBJ2-7; 11 bases are shared with TRBD2. CDR1 SGHTA and CDR2 FQGNSA come from the germline V gene. The CDR3 is 16 residues long. The junction had 8 bases not matched to a gene; V was cut back by 3 bases and J by 4 bases. CDR3 in DNA: TGTGCCAGCAGCTTCTCTACTAGCGGGGGAATTTACGAGCAGTACTTC. It encodes CASSFSTSGGIYEQYF.

The chain uses TRBV28 and TRBJ2-7, with 8 nucleotides matching TRBD1. In germline, CDR1 is MDHEN, CDR2 SYDVKM. After removal of 2 bases from V and 7 bases from J, the junction contained 4 bases not matched to a gene. CDR3 length: 13 amino acids. CDR3 DNA sequence: TGTGCCAGCAGTTTAAACAGGGGGAGTGAGCAGTACTTC. This codes for CASSLNRGSEQYF.

V usage is TRBV30 and J usage is TRBJ1-5; 10 bases are a match to TRBD1. CDR1 is GTSNPN and CDR2 is SVGIG in the germline V gene (reference sequence). Losses at the gene ends were 3 bases for V and 4 bases for J; bases not matched to a gene: 3. CDR3 length equals 14 residues. The CDR3 DNA reads TGTGCCTGGAGCGGGACAGGGGTTAATCAGCCCCAGCATTTT. As protein: CAWSGTGVNQPQHF.